Here is one T cell receptor (beta chain) with its context. The antigen this receptor binds is unknown. Base qualities were left out, and no much larger clone turns up one base away. Participants in the prospective study were aged about 18 to 100 years, lived in more than 20 United States geographic areas, and enrolled through a virtual design. In the prospective study, participants were assigned to cohorts based on the clinical history participants reported in a screening survey and a study questionnaire. Mobile phlebotomists in the prospective study collected whole blood, serum and a nasopharyngeal or oropharyngeal swab from every participant. Additional blood draws and questionnaires over an approximately two-month period could optionally be provided by prospective study participants. Before DNA extraction, prospective study blood samples were shipped either frozen or at room temperature. TCRbeta CDR3 regions were amplified from genomic DNA by means of the immunoSEQ Assay, a bias-controlled multiplex PCR. Turning to the authors' computational methods: Within the assay, amplification of reference gene primers was used to estimate how many nucleated cells each sample contained. Sequence reads were collapsed and filtered to measure the absolute abundance of every unique TCRbeta CDR3 rearrangement. For each sample, productive Simpson clonality was calculated as the square root of Simpson's diversity index across productive rearrangements. TCRdb obtained this table from immuneACCESS and retained in-frame rearrangements with V and J assigned. These tables miss some clones; where compared with another copy, unresolved V genes account for less than half of the shortfall, and the remainder is unexplained. V and J calls and clone size are as listed in that table; D and trimming were resolved from the DNA. The sample data list under 500,000 clones, and about 85% of these were observed just once. The ten largest account for about 2% of the sample.

Trimmed from V: 4 bases; trimmed from J: 5 bases; junction bases lacking a gene match: 2. The CDR3 sequence holds 13 residues, the cysteine and phenylalanine included. Only the CDR3 part of the read is kept: 39 bases, read in frame from the first base. Based on the germline V gene, the CDR1 and CDR2 sequences are SGHAT and FQNNGV. The data were obtained in a study of blood T cell repertoires in COVID-19 (dated by TCRdb to 2019 to 2021). About the investigation overall: Samples from collaborators originated in the United States, Italy and Spain and spanned both the acute and convalescent phases of COVID-19. The dataset comprised deeply sampled blood TCRbeta repertoires from subjects exposed to, actively infected with, or recovered from COVID-19. The material from the prospective study consisted of cDNA or gDNA derived from T cells, B-cell-depleted T cells, or PBMCs. HLA class I and class II types, where available, came from metadata supplied by the sample provider rather than from assay-based typing. Samples came from the ongoing ImmuneRACE study (first 160 participants) plus 1,254 subjects from 6 global collaborators. The repertoires were released in a freely available public database intended as a resource for research on the immune response to SARS-CoV-2. A de-identified subject ID, COVID-19 status, age in years and sex were almost always included in the sample metadata. Beyond this particular receptor, the publication reports: The amount of clinical and demographic metadata varied by source and participant and was provided uncurated.

The chain is encoded by TRBV11-2 joined to TRBJ2-3, with 8 bases in between that match TRBD1. This sequence originates from a woman under 30 with acute COVID-19. Source material: PBMCs or T cells enriched from blood (not recorded which). This receptor has the CDR3 CASSSDRGDTQYF. Here is the DNA: TGTGCCAGCAGCTCCGACAGGGGAGATACGCAGTATTTT.